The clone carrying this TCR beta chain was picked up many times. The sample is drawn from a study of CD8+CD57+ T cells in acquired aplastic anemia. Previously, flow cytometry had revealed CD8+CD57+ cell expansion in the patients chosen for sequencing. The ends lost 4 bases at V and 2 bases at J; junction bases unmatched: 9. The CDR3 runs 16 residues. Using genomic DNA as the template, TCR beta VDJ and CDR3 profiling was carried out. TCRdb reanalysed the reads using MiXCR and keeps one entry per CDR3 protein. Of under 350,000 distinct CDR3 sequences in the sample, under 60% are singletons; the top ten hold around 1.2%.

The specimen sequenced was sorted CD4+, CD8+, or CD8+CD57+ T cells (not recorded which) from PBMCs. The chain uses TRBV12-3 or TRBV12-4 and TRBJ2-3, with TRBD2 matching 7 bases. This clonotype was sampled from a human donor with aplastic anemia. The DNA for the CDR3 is TGTGCCAGCAGTTGGGGCAGCGGGATTACCACAGATACGCAGTATTTT. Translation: CASSWGSGITTDTQYF.